Each of the 30 T cell receptor beta chains below was sequenced from the same sample in a study of spatial heterogeneity in lung cancer. TCRdb analysed the 5' RACE reads with MiXCR anew, one entry per CDR3 protein. The sample records roughly 2,500 distinct CDR3 sequences, about 16% being singletons. Time point specified: sample taken at primary tumor resection. Study findings and constraints: Tumor mutation count correlated with how many alpha and beta TCRs expanded intratumorally.

These receptors have no identified antigens. The specimen comprised lung tumor tissue, sampled at surgery. Receptors originate from a female donor with early-stage non-small cell lung cancer.

This clonotype is labeled as medium-sized (0.01 to 0.1%). This chain links TRBV6-1 with TRBJ1-1, with 12 positions matching TRBD1. The length of the CDR3 is 15 residues. Germline CDR1 MNHNS, CDR2 SASEGT. V lost 7 bases, J lost 11 bases, and 14 bases stayed unmatched. The CDR3: CASTNIRDRGQFAFF. The CDR3 DNA reads as TGTGCCAGCACTAATATCCGGGACAGGGGGCAATTTGCTTTCTTT.

By sample fraction, this clonotype is medium-sized. V usage is TRBV6-6 and J usage is TRBJ1-5, with unresolved D. Trimming removed 5 bases at V and 11 bases at J, with 13 bases between. Germline V lookup: CDR1 MNHNY, CDR2 SVGAGI (reference sequence). The length of the CDR3 is 12 residues. CDR3 in amino acids: CASSPPERTQHF. The CDR3 coding sequence is TGTGCCAGCAGTCCCCCCGAAAGGACCCAGCATTTT.

By sample fraction, this clonotype is medium-sized. CDR3 DNA sequence: TGTGCCAGCAGCCCTAACCGCGGGCAGTTGAATGAGCAGTTCTTC. Translation gives CASSPNRGQLNEQFF. This sequence joins TRBV12-3 or TRBV12-4 and TRBJ2-1, with D maybe TRBD2 (5 bases). The CDR3 is made up of 15 amino acids. The V gene lost 6 bases and the J gene lost 7 bases, with 19 bases spanning the gap.

This clonotype is termed medium-sized. The V and J genes are TRBV6-4 and TRBJ1-2; maybe TRBD1 (5 bases). The CDR3 has 17 residues. V was trimmed by 2 bases and J by 0 bases, leaving 16 bases between them. Germline V lookup: CDR1 MRHNA, CDR2 SNTAGT. Here the CDR3 reads CASSDVSMDKTNYGYTF. DNA of the CDR3: TGTGCCAGCAGTGACGTCTCCATGGACAAGACTAACTATGGCTACACCTTC.

This clonotype is termed medium-sized. This chain links TRBV12-3 or TRBV12-4 with TRBJ1-6; 9 bases match TRBD1. The CDR3 is made up of 14 amino acids. V shed 4 bases and J 7 bases; nucleotides not matched to a gene: 2. The CDR3 bases are TGTGCCAGCAGTTCACAGGGGGCGAATTCACCCCTCCACTTT. Translating gives CASSSQGANSPLHF.

In this sample, this clonotype is medium-sized. The rearrangement uses TRBV5-1 and TRBJ2-3, with D unclear. Germline V gene sequence: CDR1 SGHRS, CDR2 YFSETQ. V dropped 1 base and J dropped 1 base, with 7 bases sitting between them. This CDR3 has 14 residues. In nucleotides, the CDR3 is TGCGCCAGCAGCTTGCTCCCGGGCACAGATACGCAGTATTTT. It translates to CASSLLPGTDTQYF.

In its sample, this clonotype is medium-sized. The chain has TRBV12-3 or TRBV12-4 and TRBJ2-1, with D tentatively TRBD1 (5 bases). V was pared by 4 bases and J by 5 bases, with 15 bases between. CDR3 size: 15 residues. The DNA of the CDR3 is TGTGCCAGCAGTTCGACGGGCCCAGGGAACAATGAGCAGTTCTTC. It yields the protein CASSSTGPGNNEQFF.

By sample fraction, this clonotype is medium-sized (0.01 to 0.1%). The chain recombines TRBV29-1 with TRBJ2-3; 10 nucleotides match TRBD1. Trimming took 7 bases from V and 5 from J; bases not matched to a gene: 6. Looked up from germline, CDR1 is SQVTM and CDR2 is ANQGSEA. CDR3 length: 13 residues. CDR3 sequence reads: CSGRQGARDTQYF. CDR3 bases: TGCAGCGGAAGACAGGGGGCAAGAGATACGCAGTATTTT.

By frequency in the sample, this clonotype is medium-sized (0.01 to 0.1%). The CDR3: CSARTGQGVTMGNQPQHF. CDR3 nucleotide sequence: TGCAGTGCTAGGACGGGACAGGGGGTGACTATGGGCAATCAGCCCCAGCATTTT. The rearrangement joins TRBV20-1 to TRBJ1-5; TRBD1 matches 11 bases. CDR3 length: 18 amino acids. Germline CDR1 is DFQATT and CDR2 is SNEGSKA (reference sequence). V lost 3 bases to trimming and J lost 2 bases; unmatched junction nucleotides: 12.

This clonotype is categorized as medium-sized. The chain combines TRBV2 with TRBJ1-1; D remains ambiguous. V was shortened by 10 bases and J by 1 base, with 16 bases between the two germline ends. Germline V gives CDR1 SNHLY, CDR2 FYNNEI. This CDR3 has 14 amino acids. The CDR3 DNA follows: TGTGCCACCAGACTCCACGCTGGGAACACTGAAGCTTTCTTT. Protein: CATRLHAGNTEAFF.

This clonotype has a handful of counts. The V gene is TRBV28, the J gene TRBJ2-7; D gene ambiguous. The CDR3 runs to 14 residues. V lost 9 bases, J lost 3 bases, and 18 bases lay in between. The germline V gene encodes CDR1 MDHEN and CDR2 SYDVKM. CDR3 DNA: TGTGCCAGTACTAACTCGGTTGACCGCTACGAGCAGTACTTC. Amino acid sequence: CASTNSVDRYEQYF. The variable domain in full, completed from reference TRBV28 and TRBJ2-7, reads DVKVTQSSRYLVKRTGEKVFLECVQDMDHENMFWYRQDPGLGLRLIYFSYDVKMKEKGDIPEGYSVSREKKERFSLILESASTNQTSMYLCASTNSVDRYEQYFGPGTRLTVT.

The table lists this clonotype with many counts. The V gene is TRBV28, the J gene TRBJ2-3, with D perhaps TRBD2 (6 bases). Germline V lookup: CDR1 MDHEN, CDR2 SYDVKM. Trimming pared 6 bases from V and 0 bases from J, leaving 16 bases between. The CDR3 length is 16 residues. CDR3 region: CASSLSRDFSTDTQYF. CDR3 in DNA: TGTGCCAGCAGCCTCTCCAGGGACTTTAGCACAGATACGCAGTATTTT.

This clonotype is judged medium-sized. This chain connects TRBV4-2 to TRBJ1-4; TRBD1 agrees at 10 bases. CDR3 length: 17 residues. J lost 7 bases, V lost 4 bases, and 12 bases had no gene match. Germline loops: CDR1 LGHNA, CDR2 YNFKEQ. The CDR3, as DNA: TGTGCCAGCAGCCTATCAACTCGACAGGGGGCAGCTGAAAAACTGTTTTTT. Encoded protein: CASSLSTRQGAAEKLFF.

In its sample, this clonotype ranks as medium-sized. The genes are TRBV11-2 and TRBJ2-1; D possibly matches TRBD1 or TRBD2 (5 bases each). This CDR3 is built from 12 residues. With 4 bases removed from V and 6 bases from J, the gap between germline ends came to 7 bases. Germline V gene sequence: CDR1 SGHAT, CDR2 FQNNGV. CDR3 loop: CASSWGTNEQFF. The DNA for the CDR3 is TGTGCCAGCAGCTGGGGGACCAATGAGCAGTTCTTC.

This clonotype is medium-sized (0.01 to 0.1%) within its sample. The V and J genes are TRBV7-2 and TRBJ2-7, with 9 bases that match TRBD1. Losses at the gene ends were 4 bases for V and 2 bases for J; bases not matched to a gene: 6. This CDR3 has 15 amino acids. Germline CDR1 is SGHTA and CDR2 is FQGNSA. The DNA of the CDR3 is TGTGCCAGCAGCTCCGGACAGGGGAGCGCCTACGAGCAGTACTTC. As protein: CASSSGQGSAYEQYF.

This clonotype is medium-sized. The chain has TRBV6-6 and TRBJ1-6, with no clear D. V was pared by 10 bases and J by 9 bases, with 34 bases between. Germline V gene data show CDR1 as MNHNY and CDR2 as SVGAGI (reference sequence). The CDR3 loop spans 19 amino acids. CDR3 in DNA: TGTGCCACCGGCAAGACCAGGACTGAGGGAGGACTATGGAGTTCACCCCTCCACTTT. Residues: CATGKTRTEGGLWSSPLHF.

The chain links TRBV5-1 to TRBJ2-7; 9 bases line up with TRBD1. Germline CDR1 is SGHRS and CDR2 is YFSETQ. V lost 0 bases to trimming and J lost 3 bases; unmatched junction nucleotides: 22. There are 21 residues in the CDR3. The CDR3 DNA sequence: TGCGCCAGCAGCTTGGCCTCGATTGTTCCGGGACAGGGCCCTCGGTTCTACGAGCAGTACTTC. Translation gives CASSLASIVPGQGPRFYEQYF.

This chain joins TRBV5-6 and TRBJ2-5; D unclear. CDR3 length: 14 amino acids. Germline assignment: CDR1 SGHDT and CDR2 YYEEEE. V was clipped by 1 base and J by 4 bases, with 11 bases between them. CDR3 bases: TGTGCCAGCAGCTTGATGGGTGGTCCAGAGACCCAGTACTTC. This translates into CASSLMGGPETQYF.

The table lists this clonotype with many counts. The CDR3 region has the DNA TGTGCCAGCAGTCCGCGGACAGGGGGCGCCCCAGGCCTGGAGCTGTTTTTT. Translating gives CASSPRTGGAPGLELFF. The V gene is TRBV12-3 or TRBV12-4, the J gene TRBJ2-2; 11 bases are a match to TRBD1. The CDR3 consists of 17 residues. The ends lost 5 bases at V and 10 bases at J; junction bases unmatched: 15.

This clonotype has just a few counts. J is TRBJ1-2 and V is TRBV29-1; no reliable D call. The CDR3 contains 12 residues. The V and J ends lost 7 bases and 8 bases respectively, with 17 bases between them. Germline V gives CDR1 SQVTM, CDR2 ANQGSEA. For the CDR3, the DNA is TGCAGCGCCGAAAGAGGGCTTGGAGGCTACACCTTC. Translated: CSAERGLGGYTF.

By sample share, this clonotype is medium-sized. The CDR3 DNA is TGCAGTGTTGCCCCGGGGGGGGCTACCTACGAGCAGTACTTC. It encodes CSVAPGGATYEQYF. The chain carries TRBV20-1 and TRBJ2-7; 8 bases agree with TRBD2. CDR3 length equals 14 residues. The J segment lost 2 bases and the V segment lost 7 bases, leaving 10 bases of the junction unmatched. CDR1 and CDR2 (germline): DFQATT, SNEGSKA (reference sequence).

This clonotype is medium-sized (0.01 to 0.1%) within its sample. The chain joins TRBV24-1 to TRBJ2-3; possibly TRBD2 for D (6 bases). This CDR3 is built from 16 residues. The ends were cut back, 0 bases at V and 5 bases at J, with 14 bases in the middle. Germline V gene sequence: CDR1 KGHDR, CDR2 SFDVKD. The CDR3 DNA sequence: TGTGCCACCAGTGATTTGCAGTTCGGGGGAGGAGATACGCAGTATTTT. The encoded protein is CATSDLQFGGGDTQYF.

Relative to its sample, this clonotype is medium-sized. V is TRBV7-8 and J is TRBJ2-2; D is unresolved. In germline, CDR1 is SGHVS, CDR2 FQNEAQ. This CDR3 is built from 12 residues. Deletions cut 3 bases from V and 6 bases from J, with 5 bases between. The CDR3 loop is CASSFAAGELFF. The CDR3, as DNA: TGTGCCAGCAGCTTTGCCGCCGGGGAGCTGTTTTTT.

This clonotype ranks as medium-sized. The genes are TRBV6-5 and TRBJ1-2; 7 bases line up with TRBD1. This CDR3 region has 11 residues. V gave up 7 bases and J gave up 4 bases; unmatched junction bases: 0. The germline V gene has CDR1 MNHEY and CDR2 SVGAGI. CDR3 sequence: CASTGGYGYTF. The CDR3 DNA reads TGTGCCAGCACAGGGGGCTATGGCTACACCTTC.

In this sample, this clonotype is medium-sized. The chain carries TRBV7-2 and TRBJ2-5, with 10 nucleotides matching TRBD2. The CDR3 loop spans 18 amino acids. Germline values: CDR1 SGHTA, CDR2 FQGNSA. The V gene end was trimmed by 1 base and the J gene end by 0 bases; junction bases not matched to a gene: 8. The CDR3 here is CASSLGPSGGSHQETQYF. The DNA of the CDR3 is TGTGCCAGCAGCTTAGGCCCTAGCGGGGGCTCCCACCAAGAGACCCAGTACTTC.

By proportion, this clonotype is medium-sized. The chain joins TRBV6-1 to TRBJ1-4; D ambiguous. Germline V gene lookup returns CDR1 MNHNS and CDR2 SASEGT. This CDR3 contains 14 residues. With 8 bases removed from V and 2 bases from J, the gap between germline ends came to 12 bases. CDR3 region: CASRASGTNEKLFF. The CDR3 nucleotides read TGTGCCAGCCGGGCGAGTGGGACTAATGAAAAACTGTTTTTT.

Within the sample, this clonotype is medium-sized. V usage is TRBV5-6 and J usage is TRBJ1-4, with 11 bases aligning to TRBD1. J gave up 8 bases and V 4 bases, and 7 bases lay outside the gene matches. The length of the CDR3 is 15 residues. Germline-derived CDR1 and CDR2 are SGHDT and YYEEEE. As DNA, the CDR3 is TGTGCCAGCAGCGGAATGGACAGGGGGCAAGAAAAACTGTTTTTT. It yields the protein CASSGMDRGQEKLFF.

By share, this clonotype ranks as medium-sized. This chain uses TRBV2 with TRBJ2-7, with 7 nucleotides matching TRBD2. There are 14 residues in the CDR3. V gave up 2 bases and J gave up 4 bases; unmatched junction bases: 5. Germline V gene sequence: CDR1 SNHLY, CDR2 FYNNEI. This chain's CDR3 is CASSEPLAAYEQYF. The CDR3 bases are TGTGCCAGCAGTGAACCGCTAGCGGCGTACGAGCAGTACTTC.

By sample share, this clonotype is medium-sized. The chain combines TRBV5-1 with TRBJ2-7; tentatively, D is TRBD2 (5 bases). Deletions cut 0 bases from V and 5 bases from J, with 15 bases between. This CDR3 is 15 amino acids long. Germline loops: CDR1 SGHRS, CDR2 YFSETQ. CDR3: CASSLELASNHEQYF. CDR3 sequence (DNA): TGCGCCAGCAGCTTGGAGTTAGCGTCGAACCACGAGCAGTACTTC.

By proportion, this clonotype is medium-sized. The chain joins TRBV5-1 to TRBJ2-5; 11 bases are a match to TRBD2. The CDR3 sequence is 16 residues long. CDR1 SGHRS and CDR2 YFSETQ come from the germline V gene. V lost 1 base, J lost 5 bases, and 7 bases stayed unmatched. CDR3 DNA: TGCGCCAGCAGCTTGCTCCTAGCGGGGGGTGAGGAGACCCAGTACTTC. Translated: CASSLLLAGGEETQYF.